The 15 T cell receptor beta chains listed next were all sequenced from one sample in a study of blood T cell repertoires in COVID-19. The assay was immunoSEQ multiplex PCR, and TCRdb's table has in-frame clones only and misses some. This sample has roughly 120,000 clones, with about 74% found just once. The sequencing input was peripheral blood. Source of these receptors: a man between 65 and 79 years old with acute or convalescent COVID-19.

The chain uses TRBV7-3 and TRBJ1-2, with a possible D match to TRBD1 (6 bases). CDR3 size: 13 residues. Trimming removed 5 bases from V and 6 bases from J, with 13 bases in between. Germline CDR1 and CDR2: SGHTA and FQGTGA. The CDR3 reads CASSRGQKDGYTF. In nucleotides, the CDR3 is TGTGCCAGCAGCCGTGGACAGAAAGATGGCTACACCTTC.

This rearrangement joins TRBV5-6 to TRBJ1-4, with 8 bases fitting TRBD1. The CDR3 runs 16 residues. Per germline, CDR1 SGHDT and CDR2 YYEEEE. After removal of 1 base from V and 4 bases from J, the junction contained 6 bases not matched to a gene. The CDR3 DNA reads TGTGCCAGCAGCTTGCGTACAGGGGGAGATAATGAAAAACTGTTTTTT. It yields the protein CASSLRTGGDNEKLFF.

The rearrangement joins TRBV7-9 to TRBJ2-7; D gene ambiguous. The CDR3 spans 14 residues. V lost 3 bases and J 0 bases, leaving 9 bases between the germline ends. In germline, CDR1 is SEHNR, CDR2 FQNEAQ (reference sequence). In DNA form, the CDR3 reads TGTGCCAGCAGCTTGGCAGGTCTCTCCTACGAGCAGTACTTC. This gives the protein CASSLAGLSYEQYF. Supplemented by reference TRBV7-9 and TRBJ2-7, the full variable domain reads DTGVSQNPRHKITKRGQNVTFRCDPISEHNRLYWYRQTLGQGPEFLTYFQNEAQLEKSRLLSDRFSAERPKGSFSTLEIQRTEQGDSAMYLCASSLAGLSYEQYFGPGTRLTVT.

The chain joins TRBV6-5 to TRBJ1-1; the match to TRBD1 covers 8 bases. The CDR3 spans 14 residues. V shed 6 bases, J shed 0 bases, and the junction held 3 bases outside the gene matches. CDR1 and CDR2 (germline): MNHEY, SVGAGI. The CDR3 nucleotides are TGTGCCAGCAGCCAGGGGGCCCTGAACACTGAAGCTTTCTTT. Its protein is CASSQGALNTEAFF.

The chain carries TRBV18 and TRBJ1-2, with 9 positions matching TRBD1. CDR3 length: 13 amino acids. The ends lost 5 bases at V and 7 bases at J; junction bases unmatched: 5. Germline CDR1 reads KGHSH; CDR2 reads LQKENI. The CDR3 DNA sequence: TGTGCCAGCTCAAAACAGGGGGCGCGTGGCTACACCTTC. Translated: CASSKQGARGYTF.

The chain links TRBV9 to TRBJ1-6; D unresolved. Per germline, CDR1 SGDLS and CDR2 YYNGEE. The CDR3 is 14 residues long. The ends were cut back, 2 bases at V and 7 bases at J, with 10 bases in the middle. CDR3 sequence reads: CASSVGDGNSPLHF. The CDR3 DNA follows: TGTGCCAGCAGCGTCGGGGATGGAAATTCACCCCTCCACTTT.

This clone appeared once. The rearrangement links TRBV12-3 or TRBV12-4 to TRBJ2-5; D uncertain. This CDR3 spans 13 amino acids. Trimming stripped 3 bases from V and 2 bases from J, with 7 bases between. CDR3 nucleotide sequence: TGTGCCAGCAGTTTGGGCAGACAAGAGACCCAGTACTTC. Its translation is CASSLGRQETQYF.

CDR3 bases: TGTGCCAGCGTAATTGAAGCAAACTATGGCTACACCTTC. This translates into CASVIEANYGYTF. The rearrangement joins TRBV2 to TRBJ1-2; the D is unclear. The germline gives CDR1 SNHLY, CDR2 FYNNEI. V shed 8 bases and J shed 2 bases, with 12 bases lying between them. This CDR3 has 13 amino acids. Looking up the rest from reference TRBV2 and TRBJ1-2 gives the full variable domain: EPEVTQTPSHQVTQMGQEVILRCVPISNHLYFYWYRQILGQKVEFLVSFYNNEISEKSEIFDDQFSVERPDGSNFTLKIRSTKLEDSAMYFCASVIEANYGYTFGSGTRLTVV.

The rearrangement uses TRBV4-2 and TRBJ1-2; D possibly corresponds to TRBD1 (5 bases). The CDR3 length is 12 residues. From germline, CDR1 is LGHNA and CDR2 YNFKEQ. V dropped 7 bases and J dropped 4 bases, with 10 bases sitting between them. CDR3 DNA sequence: TGTGCCAGCACTAGGGGAACCTATGGCTACACCTTC. Translating it yields CASTRGTYGYTF.

The count of this clone is one. J is TRBJ1-3 and V is TRBV30; 7 nucleotides agree with TRBD1. The CDR3 has 13 residues. V lost 8 bases, J lost 0 bases, and 4 bases stayed unmatched. Per germline, CDR1 GTSNPN and CDR2 SVGIG (reference sequence). Here the CDR3 reads CARDSVSGNTIYF. The CDR3, as DNA: TGTGCCCGGGACAGTGTCTCTGGAAACACCATATATTTT. Filled out from reference TRBV30 and TRBJ1-3, the complete variable domain reads SQTIHQWPATLVQPVGSPLSLECTVEGTSNPNLYWYRQAAGRGLQLLFYSVGIGQISSEVPQNLSASRPQDRQFILSSKKLLLSDSGFYLCARDSVSGNTIYFGEGSWLTVV.

This rearrangement joins TRBV7-9 to TRBJ2-1, with 12 bases fitting TRBD2. This CDR3 region has 17 residues. CDR1 is SEHNR and CDR2 is FQNEAQ in the germline V gene (reference sequence). Trimming removed 3 bases from V and 8 bases from J; junction bases left unmatched: 11. CDR3 in DNA: TGTGCCAGCAGCTTTCCCTATCTAGCGGGAGGGCCGGATGAGCAGTTCTTC. Its translation is CASSFPYLAGGPDEQFF.

The chain joins TRBV18 to TRBJ1-1; TRBD1 matches at 8 bases. Germline lookup yields CDR1 KGHSH and CDR2 LQKENI. With 3 bases clipped from V and 1 base from J, the junction kept 7 bases outside the gene matches. This CDR3 spans 16 amino acids. CDR3 loop: CASSPPRQGSNTEAFF. In nucleotides, the CDR3 is TGTGCCAGCTCACCGCCCCGACAGGGGTCGAACACTGAAGCTTTCTTT.

This chain connects TRBV18 to TRBJ2-7, with D perhaps TRBD1 (6 bases). V dropped 5 bases and J dropped 2 bases, with 16 bases sitting between them. The CDR3 is 15 amino acids. Germline CDR1 reads KGHSH; CDR2 reads LQKENI. The CDR3 region is CASSDQGIPAYEQYF. The CDR3 coding sequence is TGTGCCAGCTCAGACCAGGGGATTCCCGCCTACGAGCAGTACTTC. The full variable domain, rest sourced from reference TRBV18 and TRBJ2-7, is NAGVMQNPRHLVRRRGQEARLRCSPMKGHSHVYWYRQLPEEGLKFMVYLQKENIIDESGMPKERFSAEFPKEGPSILRIQQVVRGDSAAYFCASSDQGIPAYEQYFGPGTRLTVT.

The rearrangement links TRBV2 to TRBJ1-5; tentative D call: TRBD1 (6 bases). Germline V gene data show CDR1 as SNHLY and CDR2 as FYNNEI. Trimming cost V 8 bases and J 7 bases, with 18 bases left between them. The CDR3 is made up of 14 amino acids. The CDR3 protein is CASSLGGGGQPQHF. The CDR3 coding sequence is TGTGCCAGCTCCCTGGGGGGGGGCGGACAGCCCCAGCATTTT.

This sequence joins TRBV2 and TRBJ2-5, with D possibly matching TRBD2 (5 bases). CDR3 length: 13 residues. Trimming removed 3 bases from V and 5 bases from J, with 10 bases in between. CDR1 is SNHLY, CDR2 FYNNEI, per germline. The CDR3 DNA is TGTGCCAGCAGTGAGGAGGTCTGGGAGACCCAGTACTTC. This sequence encodes CASSEEVWETQYF.